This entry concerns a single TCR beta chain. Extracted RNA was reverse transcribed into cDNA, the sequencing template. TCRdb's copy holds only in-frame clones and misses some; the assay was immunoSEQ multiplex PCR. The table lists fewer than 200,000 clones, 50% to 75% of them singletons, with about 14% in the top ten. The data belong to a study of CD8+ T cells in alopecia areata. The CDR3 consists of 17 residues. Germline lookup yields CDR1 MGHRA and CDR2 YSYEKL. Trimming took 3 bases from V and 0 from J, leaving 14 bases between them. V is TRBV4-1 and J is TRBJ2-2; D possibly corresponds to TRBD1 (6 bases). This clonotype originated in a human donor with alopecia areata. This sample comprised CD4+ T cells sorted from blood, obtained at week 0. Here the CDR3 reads CASSHFLRTANTGELFF. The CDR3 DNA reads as TGCGCCAGCAGCCATTTTCTTCGGACAGCGAACACCGGGGAGCTGTTTTTT.